The sequence of this T cell receptor (beta chain) was determined in a study of T-cell reconstitution after alpha-beta-depleted transplantation in children. In this sample, this clonotype turned up a few times. The CDR3 consists of 13 residues. The germline gives CDR1 SGHNT, CDR2 YYREEE (reference sequence). V was cut by 4 bases and J by 7 bases, with 11 bases left in between. Preparation of the TCRbeta library used unique molecular identifiers. From the PCR reads, TCRdb called clonotypes with MiXCR, one entry per CDR3 protein. The data hold 500,000 or so distinct CDR3 sequences, with approximately 32% observed a single time.

Source: PBMCs from the stem cell graft donor, taken from the stem cell graft. This TCR came from a human donor who donated a stem cell graft to a child with aplastic anemia. The J gene is TRBJ2-2, the V gene TRBV5-4; D is uncertain. The DNA of the CDR3 is TGTGCCAGCAGCACCCGGACGGTCGGGGAGCTGTTTTTT. Translation gives CASSTRTVGELFF.